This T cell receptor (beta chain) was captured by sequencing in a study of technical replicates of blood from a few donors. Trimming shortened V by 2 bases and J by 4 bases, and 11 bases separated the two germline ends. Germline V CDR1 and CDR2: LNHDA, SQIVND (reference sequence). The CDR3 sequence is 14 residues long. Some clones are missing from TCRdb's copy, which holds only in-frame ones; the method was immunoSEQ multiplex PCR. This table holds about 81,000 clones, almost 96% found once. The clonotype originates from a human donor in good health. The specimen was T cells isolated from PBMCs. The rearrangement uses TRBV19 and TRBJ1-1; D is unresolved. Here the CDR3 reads CASSILFTSTEAFF. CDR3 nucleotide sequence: TGTGCCAGTAGTATATTATTCACGAGCACTGAAGCTTTCTTT.